This TCR beta chain was sequenced in a study of blood T cells in healthy people across ages. A sample-barcoded 5' primer and a J-beta primer mix were used in a second PCR of roughly 6 to 12 cycles. TCRdb fed the 5' RACE reads into MiXCR, producing one record per CDR3 protein. The sample has hundreds of thousands of distinct CDR3 sequences; 25% to 30% are singletons. CDR3 size: 14 residues. Trimming left V 6 bases short and J 2 bases short, with 10 bases between. The germline V gene has CDR1 MDHEN and CDR2 SYDVKM. A few counts support this clonotype. This TCR derives from a woman at least 80 years old in good health. Specimen: blood. V usage is TRBV28 and J usage is TRBJ1-4; no clear D gene. This CDR3 reads CASRNVRTNEKLFF. In DNA form, the CDR3 reads TGTGCCAGCAGAAATGTGAGGACTAATGAAAAACTGTTTTTT.